This TCR beta chain emerged from a study of OX40 agonist ivuxolimab in advanced cancers. Overall study: Under the entry rules, prior anti-PD-1, anti-PD-L1 or anti-CTLA-4 therapy was allowed, and about 40% had some. Three patients showed partial responses: one hepatocellular carcinoma and two cutaneous melanoma cases.

The method was immunoSEQ multiplex PCR; TCRdb's version includes in-frame clones alone and lacks a portion of them. This sample has tens of thousands of clones, with approximately 90% found just once. Only one count was recorded for this clone. The germline V gene has CDR1 MGHRA and CDR2 YSYEKL. CDR3 length: 14 amino acids. Trimming cost V 3 bases and J 5 bases, with 10 bases left between them. The receptor was derived from an adult with an advanced solid tumor such as melanoma, head and neck, liver or kidney cancer. Source: CD4+ or CD8+ T cells sorted from blood, taken in a trial of the OX40 agonist ivuxolimab. The chain uses TRBV4-1 and TRBJ1-4, with D hard to call. The CDR3: CASSHPALNEKLFF. Here the CDR3 DNA reads TGCGCCAGCAGCCACCCGGCCCTAAATGAAAAACTGTTTTTT.